The next 19 T cell receptor beta chains were all read from a single sample in a study of T-cell memory formation after mild COVID-19. A single record per CDR3 protein comes from TCRdb applying MiXCR to the 5' RACE reads. The sample consists of around 140,000 distinct CDR3 sequences, roughly 19% of them appearing once. Sequencing was done on a sample of PBMCs or a T cell subset sorted from them (not recorded which). The source is an adult woman who had mild COVID-19 (a few samples of this study predate the infection). Cell type and time point are not known.

This clonotype was seen a few times. The rearrangement uses TRBV5-1 and TRBJ1-1; D is unclear. Germline lookup yields CDR1 SGHRS and CDR2 YFSETQ. There are 15 residues in the CDR3. Trimming left V 0 bases short and J 2 bases short, with 11 bases between. The CDR3 DNA follows: TGCGCCAGCAGCTTGGAGCTATCAATTAACACTGAAGCTTTCTTT. Residues: CASSLELSINTEAFF.

This clonotype occurred a few times. The chain employs TRBV12-3 or TRBV12-4 and TRBJ2-3, with D unclear. CDR3 length: 16 amino acids. With 2 bases removed from V and 2 bases from J, the gap between germline ends came to 14 bases. Written as DNA, the CDR3 is TGTGCCAGCAGTTTAATGCCCAGGCCAAACACAGATACGCAGTATTTT. This codes for CASSLMPRPNTDTQYF.

This clonotype was observed a few times. The chain uses TRBV5-1 and TRBJ2-1; 10 bases line up with TRBD2. The CDR3 loop spans 16 amino acids. In germline, CDR1 is SGHRS, CDR2 YFSETQ. The junction had 7 bases not matched to a gene; V was cut back by 0 bases and J by 7 bases. Here the CDR3 DNA reads TGCGCCAGCAGCTTGGAGCTAGCGGGGGCGAGGAATGAGCAGTTCTTC. Translated, it gives CASSLELAGARNEQFF.

The sample holds a few counts of this clonotype. The chain uses TRBV20-1 and TRBJ1-1; 9 positions agree with TRBD1. J was trimmed by 7 bases and V by 5 bases; bases with no gene match: 8. The CDR3 extends over 13 amino acids. Germline V CDR1 and CDR2: DFQATT, SNEGSKA (reference sequence). CDR3 protein: CSARNRGQGEAFF. The CDR3, as DNA: TGCAGTGCTCGGAACAGGGGGCAAGGTGAAGCTTTCTTT.

This chain uses TRBV7-6 with TRBJ1-1; weak D call: TRBD1 (6 bases). Trimming cost V 3 bases and J 9 bases, with 11 bases left between them. The CDR3 consists of 12 residues. The germline CDR1 and CDR2 sequences are SGHVS and FNYEAQ. The CDR3 loop is CASSLLDSKAFF. For the CDR3, the DNA is TGTGCCAGCAGCTTGTTGGACAGCAAAGCTTTCTTT.

Points on this clonotype: The CDR3 does not close with the conserved phenylalanine or tryptophan, likely indicating a read error. The rearrangement uses TRBV7-2 and TRBJ2-5, with unresolved D. Germline V lookup: CDR1 SGHTA, CDR2 FQGNSA. The CDR3 has 11 amino acids. V lost 5 bases to trimming and J lost 2 bases, with 3 bases between them. CDR3 residues: CASSEQETQYL. The CDR3 region has the DNA TGTGCCAGCAGCGAACAAGAGACCCAGTACTTA.

This clonotype was observed a handful of times. V gene TRBV7-9 combines with J gene TRBJ1-5; D gene ambiguous. The CDR3 has 12 amino acids. Trimming stripped 5 bases from V and 5 bases from J, with 7 bases between. CDR1 and CDR2 (germline): SEHNR, FQNEAQ (reference sequence). In nucleotides, the CDR3 is TGTGCCAGCAGCGCGCCAGATCAGCCCCAGCATTTT. It encodes CASSAPDQPQHF.

This clonotype was counted a few times. CDR3 residues: CASSLAAGTGGHEQYF. For the CDR3, the DNA is TGTGCCAGCAGCTTAGCCGCCGGGACAGGGGGCCACGAGCAGTACTTC. The V gene is TRBV7-2, the J gene TRBJ2-7; 12 positions agree with TRBD1. There are 16 residues in the CDR3. Germline V gene data show CDR1 as SGHTA and CDR2 as FQGNSA. The V and J ends lost 0 bases and 5 bases, in that order; junction bases with no gene match: 5.

The chain carries TRBV3-1 and TRBJ1-5; weak D call: TRBD1 (5 bases). This CDR3 contains 14 residues. CDR1 is LGHDT, CDR2 YNNKEL, per germline (reference sequence). V lost 0 bases and J lost 7, with 10 bases in between. The CDR3 DNA reads TGTGCCAGCAGCCAAGACGGGGGAAACCAGCCCCAGCATTTT. Protein: CASSQDGGNQPQHF.

This clonotype was found a few times. The V gene is TRBV18, the J gene TRBJ1-5; TRBD1 matches at 9 bases. This CDR3 contains 15 residues. Germline values: CDR1 KGHSH, CDR2 LQKENI. V shed 3 bases and J 4 bases; nucleotides not matched to a gene: 4. The CDR3 DNA reads TGTGCCAGCTCACCTCGGACAGGGGAAAATCAGCCCCAGCATTTT. It encodes CASSPRTGENQPQHF. The full variable domain, with the rest looked up from reference TRBV18 and TRBJ1-5, is NAGVMQNPRHLVRRRGQEARLRCSPMKGHSHVYWYRQLPEEGLKFMVYLQKENIIDESGMPKERFSAEFPKEGPSILRIQQVVRGDSAAYFCASSPRTGENQPQHFGDGTRLSIL.

This clonotype has just a few counts. V is TRBV7-8 and J is TRBJ2-5; 9 bases line up with TRBD1. The germline V gene has CDR1 SGHVS and CDR2 FQNEAQ. The CDR3 sequence is 14 residues long. V lost 1 base, J lost 3 bases, and 0 bases stayed unmatched. The CDR3 coding sequence is TGTGCCAGCAGCTTAGGGACAGGGGAAGAGACCCAGTACTTC. It translates to CASSLGTGEETQYF.

This clonotype was found a few times. The chain links TRBV15 to TRBJ2-3; TRBD1 aligns across 7 bases. This CDR3 is built from 15 residues. CDR1 LNHNV and CDR2 YYDKDF come from the germline V gene (reference sequence). J was trimmed by 1 base and V by 8 bases; bases with no gene match: 9. The chain's CDR3 is CATGKQGRGTDTQYF. The CDR3 region has the DNA TGTGCCACCGGGAAACAGGGGAGAGGCACAGATACGCAGTATTTT.

This clonotype was observed a handful of times. A read error may be the cause here, since a much bigger clone is one base away. The chain carries TRBV3-1 and TRBJ2-5; D not certain. Germline CDR1 is LGHDT and CDR2 is YNNKEL (reference sequence). CDR3 length: 10 residues. DNA for the CDR3: TGTGCCAGCAGCCAAGGGACCCAGTACTTC. Encoded protein: CASSQGTQYF.

V is TRBV7-3 and J is TRBJ2-3; no definite D call. Germline CDR1 reads SGHTA; CDR2 reads FQGTGA. The germline V and J ends were trimmed by 5 bases and 6 bases, with 9 bases remaining between them. CDR3 length: 12 amino acids. This chain's CDR3 is CASSPPTDTQYF. In DNA, the CDR3 is TGTGCCAGCAGCCCCCCTACGGATACGCAGTATTTT.

V usage is TRBV20-1 and J usage is TRBJ2-7, with a tentative D call TRBD1 (5 bases). Germline V lookup: CDR1 DFQATT, CDR2 SNEGSKA (reference sequence). Trimming pared 1 base from V and 5 bases from J, leaving 9 bases between. The CDR3 consists of 12 residues. CDR3 loop: CSARGRDHEQYF. The CDR3 DNA is TGCAGTGCTAGAGGCAGGGATCACGAGCAGTACTTC.

The chain uses TRBV30 and TRBJ2-4, with a tentative D call TRBD2 (6 bases). CDR1 is GTSNPN, CDR2 SVGIG, per germline (reference sequence). V shed 0 bases and J shed 8 bases, with 11 bases lying between them. This CDR3 region has 13 residues. In DNA, the CDR3 is TGTGCCTGGAGTGTACGGCCGGGGGACATTCAGTACTTC. Its translation is CAWSVRPGDIQYF.

This clonotype was seen only a few times. The genes are TRBV11-2 and TRBJ1-4; 9 bases agree with TRBD1. The CDR3 is 15 amino acids. The germline CDR1 and CDR2 sequences are SGHAT and FQNNGV. V was clipped by 5 bases and J by 4 bases; unmatched bases: 5. CDR3 nucleotide sequence: TGTGCCAGCAGCACCAACAGGGGGCTTAATGAAAAACTGTTTTTT. Protein sequence: CASSTNRGLNEKLFF.

V usage is TRBV5-1 and J usage is TRBJ1-4; 9 bases fit TRBD1. From germline, CDR1 is SGHRS and CDR2 YFSETQ. This CDR3 region has 16 residues. Unmatched junction bases numbered 4, after V lost 0 bases and J lost 4 bases. Here the CDR3 reads CASSLVGTGSNEKLFF. The CDR3 coding sequence is TGCGCCAGCAGCTTGGTAGGGACAGGGAGTAATGAAAAACTGTTTTTT.

This chain joins TRBV20-1 and TRBJ1-2, with D possibly matching TRBD1 (6 bases). The germline V and J ends were trimmed by 6 bases and 6 bases, with 14 bases remaining between them. Germline loops: CDR1 DFQATT, CDR2 SNEGSKA (reference sequence). The CDR3 runs to 12 residues. The CDR3 DNA follows: TGCAGTGCCGGGGGCGGTTCACATGGCTACACCTTC. Residues: CSAGGGSHGYTF.